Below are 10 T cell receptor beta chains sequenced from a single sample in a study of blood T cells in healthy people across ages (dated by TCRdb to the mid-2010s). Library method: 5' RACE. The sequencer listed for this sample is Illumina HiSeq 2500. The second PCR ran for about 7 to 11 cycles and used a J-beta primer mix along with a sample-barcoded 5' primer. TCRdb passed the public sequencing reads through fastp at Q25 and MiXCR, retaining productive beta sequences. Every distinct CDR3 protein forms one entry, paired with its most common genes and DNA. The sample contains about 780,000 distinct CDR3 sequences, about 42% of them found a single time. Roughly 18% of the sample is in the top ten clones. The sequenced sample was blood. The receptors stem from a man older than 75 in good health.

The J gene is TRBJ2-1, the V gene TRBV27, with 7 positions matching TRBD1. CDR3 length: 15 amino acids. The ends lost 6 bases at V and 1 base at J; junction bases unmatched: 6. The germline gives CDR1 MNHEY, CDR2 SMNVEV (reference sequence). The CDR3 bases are TGTGCCAGCAGGAGGGACAGAACGTCCTACAATGAGCAGTTCTTC. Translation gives CASRRDRTSYNEQFF.

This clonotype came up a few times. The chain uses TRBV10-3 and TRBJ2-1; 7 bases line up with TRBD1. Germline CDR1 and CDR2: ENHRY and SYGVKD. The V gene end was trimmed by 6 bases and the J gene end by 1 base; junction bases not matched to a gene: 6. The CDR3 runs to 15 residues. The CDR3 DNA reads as TGTGCCATCAGAGGACAGGACTTATCCTACAATGAGCAGTTCTTC. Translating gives CAIRGQDLSYNEQFF.

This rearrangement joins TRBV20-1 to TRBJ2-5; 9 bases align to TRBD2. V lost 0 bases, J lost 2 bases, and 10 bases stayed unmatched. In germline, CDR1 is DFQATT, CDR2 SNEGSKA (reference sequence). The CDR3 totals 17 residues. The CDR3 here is CSARDWAGGPRQETQYF. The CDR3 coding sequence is TGCAGTGCTAGAGATTGGGCGGGAGGGCCCCGGCAAGAGACCCAGTACTTC.

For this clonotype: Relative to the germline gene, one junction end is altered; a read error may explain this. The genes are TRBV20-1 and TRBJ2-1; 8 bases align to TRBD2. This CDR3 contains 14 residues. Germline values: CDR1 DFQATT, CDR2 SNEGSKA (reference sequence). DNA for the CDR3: TGCAGTGCCGAGCGGGAGATGACCTACAATGTGCAGTTCTTC. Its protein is CSAEREMTYNVQFF.

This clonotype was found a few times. In DNA form, the CDR3 reads TGTGCCAGCAGCGTAACTAGCGGGGGATTCAATGAGCAGTTCTTC. Translating gives CASSVTSGGFNEQFF. The rearrangement links TRBV9 to TRBJ2-1, with TRBD2 matching 11 bases. The CDR3 has 15 residues. The V gene's germline CDR1 is SGDLS and CDR2 YYNGEE. Trimming cost V 1 base and J 6 bases; bases outside gene matches: 3.

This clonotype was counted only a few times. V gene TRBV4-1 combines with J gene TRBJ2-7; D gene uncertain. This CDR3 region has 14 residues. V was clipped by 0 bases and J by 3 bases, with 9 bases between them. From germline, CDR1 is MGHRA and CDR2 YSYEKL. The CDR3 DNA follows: TGCGCCAGCAGCCAAGAGTCAGGAGACTACGAGCAGTACTTC. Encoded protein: CASSQESGDYEQYF.

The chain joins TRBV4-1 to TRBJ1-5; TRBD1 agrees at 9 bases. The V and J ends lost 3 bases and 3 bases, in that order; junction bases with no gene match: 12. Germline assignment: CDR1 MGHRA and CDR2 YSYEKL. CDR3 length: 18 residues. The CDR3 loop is CASSHPSGTGRTNQPQHF. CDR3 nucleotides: TGCGCCAGCAGCCACCCTTCCGGGACAGGGCGCACCAATCAGCCCCAGCATTTT.

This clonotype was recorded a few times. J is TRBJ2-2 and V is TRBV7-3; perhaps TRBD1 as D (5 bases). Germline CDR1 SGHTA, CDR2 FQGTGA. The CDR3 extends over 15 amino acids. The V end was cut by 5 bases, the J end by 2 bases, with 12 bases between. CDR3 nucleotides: TGTGCCAGCAGCAATGACGGACAAAACACCGGGGAGCTGTTTTTT. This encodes CASSNDGQNTGELFF.

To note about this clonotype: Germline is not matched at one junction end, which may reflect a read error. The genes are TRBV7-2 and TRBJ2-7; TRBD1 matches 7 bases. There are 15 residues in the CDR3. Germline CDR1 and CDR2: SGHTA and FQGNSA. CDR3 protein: CAGSSGQLSSYEQYF. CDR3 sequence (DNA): TGTGCCGGCAGCTCGGGACAGCTGAGCTCCTACGAGCAGTACTTC.

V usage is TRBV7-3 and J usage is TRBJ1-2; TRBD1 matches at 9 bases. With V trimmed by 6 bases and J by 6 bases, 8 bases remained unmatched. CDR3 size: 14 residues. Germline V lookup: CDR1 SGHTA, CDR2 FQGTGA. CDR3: CASRPGTGFNGYTF. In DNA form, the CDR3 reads TGTGCCAGCAGACCCGGGACAGGGTTTAATGGCTACACCTTC.